The rows below give T cell receptor beta chains drawn from one sample of a study of blood T cell repertoires in COVID-19. Sequencing was performed with immunoSEQ multiplex PCR; in TCRdb, only in-frame clones are kept and a portion is missing. Of around 150,000 clones in the sample, about nine tenths were seen once. Sequencing was carried out using peripheral blood. These receptors all come from a man between 50 and 59 years old with active or convalescent COVID-19. CDR3s include the opening cysteine and the closing phenylalanine or tryptophan. A D gene is named only where the DNA matches it firmly.

d_gene	v_gene	j_gene	CDR3aa
TRBD2	TRBV5-4	TRBJ2-5	CASSPPGSGRKETQYF
-	TRBV2	TRBJ1-1	CASKGPGGMNTEAFF
TRBD2	TRBV6-5	TRBJ2-1	CASRYGLAGGGEQFF
TRBD1	TRBV7-2	TRBJ2-2	CASSPDRVNTGELFF
-	TRBV18	TRBJ1-4	CASSPQPPVATNEKLFF
TRBD2	TRBV7-8	TRBJ2-1	CASSSSSGNARNEQFF
TRBD1	TRBV18	TRBJ1-2	CASSPPTGANYGYTF
-	TRBV28	TRBJ2-2	CASSLFRGPNTGELFF
-	TRBV7-2	TRBJ1-1	CASSSIPRDTEAFF
TRBD2	TRBV18	TRBJ2-7	CASSEGLAGSYEQYF
-	TRBV28	TRBJ2-7	CASSYREQYF
TRBD1	TRBV19	TRBJ1-6	CASSPTTGTYNSPLHF
TRBD1	TRBV2	TRBJ1-4	CASRDKGTANEKLFF
TRBD2	TRBV7-9	TRBJ2-1	CASSFWTSGQHNEQFF
TRBD2	TRBV18	TRBJ2-5	CASSLAGGRKTQYF
TRBD1	TRBV29-1	TRBJ2-7	CSVEGGTGLEQYF
-	TRBV30	TRBJ2-2	CALSFGRTAGNTGELFF
TRBD1	TRBV28	TRBJ1-1	CASSQGSSEAFF
TRBD1	TRBV6-5	TRBJ2-1	CASSRQGSYNEQFF
TRBD1	TRBV27	TRBJ1-6	CASSLSGTVNNSPLHF
-	TRBV9	TRBJ1-2	CASSVGDNVNYGYTF
-	TRBV28	TRBJ1-5	CASSLSRSNQPQHF
TRBD1	TRBV5-1	TRBJ1-5	CASSPGDRGDQPQHF
-	TRBV9	TRBJ2-7	CASSAQRSDYEQYF
TRBD1	TRBV28	TRBJ1-6	CASIAGTGNSPLHF
-	TRBV19	TRBJ1-3	CASSTGSGNTIYF
-	TRBV12-3/TRBV12-4	TRBJ1-1	CASSFQENTEAFF
-	TRBV7-2	TRBJ2-4	CASSFRLAKNIQYF
TRBD1	TRBV5-1	TRBJ2-7	CASSLQGGTYEQYF
TRBD2	TRBV19	TRBJ2-1	CASSIGLAGGNEQFF
-	TRBV6-5	TRBJ1-5	CASTPVGGGNQPQHF
-	TRBV30	TRBJ1-1	CAWSRGGTEAFF
TRBD2	TRBV5-1	TRBJ2-7	CASSLRWTSGKEYEQYF
TRBD1	TRBV18	TRBJ1-2	CASSQSRDREDYGYTF